This is a list of T cell receptor beta chains from one sample in a study of Ad26.COV2.S vaccination and SARS-CoV-2 variants. The data were produced by immunoSEQ multiplex PCR, yet TCRdb's version contains in-frame clones alone and is incomplete. The sample carries hundreds of thousands of clones, around nine tenths recorded once. The sequencing here drew on peripheral blood, taken in a trial of Ad26.COV2.S vaccine versus placebo. The receptors come from a person between 18 and 65 years old who received the Ad26.COV2.S COVID-19 vaccine or a placebo. CDR3s include the opening cysteine and the closing phenylalanine or tryptophan. Fields, in order: V gene, J gene, CDR3 protein.

V: TRBV7-2; J: TRBJ1-5; CDR3: CASSLGAEYQPQHF
V: TRBV9; J: TRBJ2-7; CDR3: CASSVAYGSSYEQYF
V: TRBV19; J: TRBJ2-5; CDR3: CASSIRGSQETQYF
V: TRBV6-5; J: TRBJ1-1; CDR3: CASKPGYSNTEAFF
V: TRBV9; J: TRBJ2-7; CDR3: CASSVVDWGEQYF
V: TRBV5-6; J: TRBJ2-7; CDR3: CASSKTVQLSSYEQYF
V: TRBV11-2; J: TRBJ2-1; CDR3: CASSLEAGVNEQFF
V: TRBV2; J: TRBJ2-1; CDR3: CASTADSYNEQFF
V: TRBV6-1; J: TRBJ2-5; CDR3: CASSTKETQYF
V: TRBV25-1; J: TRBJ1-5; CDR3: CASSELISNQPQHF